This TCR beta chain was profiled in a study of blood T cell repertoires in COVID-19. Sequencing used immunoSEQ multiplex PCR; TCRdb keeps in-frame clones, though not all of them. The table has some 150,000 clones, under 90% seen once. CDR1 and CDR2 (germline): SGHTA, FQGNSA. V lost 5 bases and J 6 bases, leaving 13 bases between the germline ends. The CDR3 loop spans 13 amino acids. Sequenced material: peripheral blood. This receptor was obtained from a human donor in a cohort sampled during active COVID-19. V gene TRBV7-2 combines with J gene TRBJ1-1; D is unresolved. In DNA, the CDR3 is TGTGCCAGCAGCACGACTTATAGCGCTGAAGCTTTCTTT. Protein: CASSTTYSAEAFF.